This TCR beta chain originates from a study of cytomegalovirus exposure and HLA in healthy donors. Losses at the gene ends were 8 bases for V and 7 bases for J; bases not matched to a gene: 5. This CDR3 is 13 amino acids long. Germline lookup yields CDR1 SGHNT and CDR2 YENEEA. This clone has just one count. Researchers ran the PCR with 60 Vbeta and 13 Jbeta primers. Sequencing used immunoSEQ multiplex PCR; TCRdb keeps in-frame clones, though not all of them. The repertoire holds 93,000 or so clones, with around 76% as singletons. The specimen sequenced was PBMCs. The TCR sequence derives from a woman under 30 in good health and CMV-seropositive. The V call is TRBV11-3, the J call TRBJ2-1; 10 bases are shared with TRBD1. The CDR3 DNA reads TGTGCCAGCGGGACAGGGGTGGGGAATGAGCAGTTCTTC. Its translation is CASGTGVGNEQFF.